These T cell receptor beta chains were read from a single sample in a study of T cell responses to AZD1222 COVID-19 vaccine. Clones were read by immunoSEQ multiplex PCR, and TCRdb kept only the in-frame ones, dropping some. The sample carries roughly 79,000 clones, around 90% recorded once. Specimen: peripheral blood, collected on day 0 of MenACWY control vaccination. These receptors all come from an adult in good health. Each CDR3 is given with its conserved first and last residue. A D gene is named only where the DNA matches it firmly. Part of the rows lack a size; the others show once, few, many or a class for expanded clones.

v_call	j_call	clone_size	cdr3_length	d_call	cdr3_aa	cdr3_nt
TRBV30	TRBJ1-2	-	15	TRBD1	CAWEKPGQGDYGYTF	TGTGCCTGGGAAAAACCCGGACAGGGAGACTATGGCTACACCTTC
TRBV7-2	TRBJ2-7	once	16	TRBD1	CASSLASGTASYEQYF	TGTGCCAGCAGCTTAGCCTCCGGGACAGCCTCCTACGAGCAGTACTTC
TRBV29-1	TRBJ1-1	once	12	-	CSASQQFGEAFF	TGCAGCGCCTCCCAGCAGTTTGGTGAAGCTTTCTTT
TRBV11-1	TRBJ1-2	-	14	-	CASSLGLENYGYTF	TGTGCCAGCAGCTTAGGTTTGGAAAACTATGGCTACACCTTC
TRBV7-9	TRBJ2-2	-	15	TRBD1	CASSPSGGASGELFF	TGTGCCAGCAGCCCTTCAGGGGGCGCGTCCGGGGAGCTGTTTTTT
TRBV20-1	TRBJ2-3	-	11	-	CSASNTDTQYF	TGCAGTGCTAGCAACACAGATACGCAGTATTTT
TRBV27	TRBJ2-7	-	14	-	CASSLKYGPYEQYF	TGTGCCAGCAGTTTAAAGTACGGACCCTACGAGCAGTACTTC
TRBV10-2	TRBJ1-5	-	13	-	CASSAGGNQPQHF	TGCGCCAGCAGTGCAGGGGGCAATCAGCCCCAGCATTTT
TRBV7-9	TRBJ2-5	once	14	TRBD1	CASSLRDRGETQYF	TGTGCCAGCAGCTTACGGGACAGGGGAGAGACCCAGTACTTC
TRBV19	TRBJ2-7	-	15	TRBD1	CASSIRTGDSYEQYF	TGTGCCAGTAGTATTCGGACAGGGGATTCCTACGAGCAGTACTTC
TRBV6-1	TRBJ2-7	-	14	-	CASSDRAKTYEQYF	TGTGCCAGCAGTGATAGAGCGAAGACCTACGAGCAGTACTTC
TRBV9	TRBJ2-5	-	13	TRBD1	CASSAGTGKTQYF	TGTGCCAGCAGCGCCGGGACAGGGAAGACCCAGTACTTC
TRBV19	TRBJ2-5	-	12	-	CASRDRRQTQYF	TGTGCCAGTAGAGACAGGAGGCAGACCCAGTACTTC
TRBV28	TRBJ1-2	-	12	-	CASRLSDYGYTF	TGTGCCAGCAGGTTGAGCGACTATGGCTACACCTTC
TRBV7-6	TRBJ2-5	-	19	TRBD2	CASSLVGAARGGLQETQYF	TGTGCCAGCAGCTTAGTCGGGGCTGCGCGGGGGGGCCTCCAAGAGACCCAGTACTTC
TRBV7-2	TRBJ2-5	-	17	-	CASSLIRPGGARETQYF	TGTGCCAGCAGCTTAATACGCCCCGGGGGCGCGCGCGAGACCCAGTACTTC
TRBV28	TRBJ2-7	-	13	-	CASSLTSPYEQYF	TGTGCCAGCAGTTTAACGAGCCCCTACGAGCAGTACTTC
TRBV2	TRBJ1-1	-	15	-	CASSVLTPEDTEAFF	TGTGCCAGCAGTGTTCTAACCCCCGAGGACACTGAAGCTTTCTTT
TRBV18	TRBJ2-7	few	14	-	CASSHRQSSYEQYF	TGTGCCAGCTCACACAGACAGAGCTCCTACGAGCAGTACTTC
TRBV4-3	TRBJ1-2	-	13	-	CASSQQVSYGYTF	TGCGCCAGCAGCCAGCAGGTTTCCTATGGCTACACCTTC
TRBV9	TRBJ1-6	-	15	TRBD1	CASSAGQGANSPLHF	TGTGCCAGCAGCGCAGGACAGGGAGCTAATTCACCCCTCCACTTT
TRBV9	TRBJ1-6	-	15	-	CASSGGDSYNSPLHF	TGTGCCAGCAGCGGGGGAGACAGTTATAATTCACCCCTCCACTTT
TRBV23-1	TRBJ2-2	-	17	TRBD1	CASSQSGTGSNTGELFF	TGCGCCAGCAGTCAATCGGGGACAGGTTCGAACACCGGGGAGCTGTTTTTT
TRBV7-2	TRBJ2-7	-	12	TRBD2	CASSLRGVEQYF	TGTGCCAGCAGCTTACGGGGGGTCGAGCAGTACTTC
TRBV6-2/TRBV6-3	TRBJ2-7	-	13	-	CASSHGAHYEQYF	TGTGCCAGCAGCCACGGGGCCCACTACGAGCAGTACTTC
TRBV10-3	TRBJ2-1	-	16	-	CAISESGSTTHNEQFF	TGTGCCATCAGTGAGTCGGGTAGCACTACCCACAATGAGCAGTTCTTC
TRBV6-6	TRBJ1-1	-	14	-	CASSPVSGGTEAFF	TGTGCCAGCAGCCCCGTCTCGGGCGGCACTGAAGCTTTCTTT
TRBV7-2	TRBJ1-4	once	17	TRBD1	CASSLNTRTGGSEKLFF	TGTGCCAGCAGCTTAAATACCCGGACAGGGGGGAGTGAAAAACTGTTTTTT
TRBV5-4	TRBJ2-6	-	16	TRBD1	CASMAGGASGANVLTF	TGTGCCAGCATGGCAGGGGGCGCGTCTGGGGCCAACGTCCTGACTTTC
TRBV12-3/TRBV12-4	TRBJ1-1	-	13	-	CASSSGRGAEAFF	TGTGCCAGCAGCTCAGGGAGGGGAGCTGAAGCTTTCTTT
TRBV6-5	TRBJ2-1	-	12	-	CASSYYGGPQFF	TGTGCCAGCAGTTACTACGGGGGGCCACAGTTCTTC
TRBV18	TRBJ2-3	-	14	-	CASSPGVPTDTQYF	TGTGCCAGCTCACCTGGAGTACCCACAGATACGCAGTATTTT
TRBV6-4	TRBJ1-2	-	16	TRBD1	CASSDSRQGVDYGYTF	TGTGCCAGCAGTGACTCTCGACAGGGGGTTGACTATGGCTACACCTTC
TRBV6-5	TRBJ1-1	-	13	-	CASRRGGNTEAFF	TGTGCCAGCAGGAGAGGGGGGAACACTGAAGCTTTCTTT
TRBV27	TRBJ2-3	-	14	TRBD2	CASRETSGVDTQYF	TGTGCCAGCAGAGAGACTAGCGGGGTGGATACGCAGTATTTT
TRBV5-4	TRBJ2-1	few	18	TRBD2	CASSSGLAGGQSYNEQFF	TGTGCCAGCAGCTCGGGACTAGCGGGAGGTCAATCCTACAATGAGCAGTTCTTC
TRBV6-2/TRBV6-3	TRBJ1-2	-	13	TRBD1	CASSWDRAQGYTF	TGTGCCAGCAGTTGGGACAGGGCCCAGGGCTACACCTTC
TRBV2	TRBJ1-2	-	13	-	CASSGIRDYGYTF	TGTGCCAGCAGTGGGATTAGGGACTATGGCTACACCTTC
TRBV6-2/TRBV6-3	TRBJ2-3	-	16	TRBD2	CASSYGLAGDTDTQYF	TGTGCCAGCAGTTACGGACTAGCGGGGGATACAGATACGCAGTATTTT
TRBV27	TRBJ2-3	-	12	-	CASVGASDTQYF	TGTGCCAGCGTCGGGGCTTCAGATACGCAGTATTTT
TRBV6-2/TRBV6-3	TRBJ1-3	-	21	-	CASSYSQTAVRGQVSGNTIYF	TGTGCCAGCAGTTACTCCCAGACGGCAGTCCGGGGACAAGTCTCTGGAAACACCATATATTTT
TRBV18	TRBJ2-7	-	12	-	CASSLGDHEQYF	TGTGCCAGCTCCCTTGGCGACCACGAGCAGTACTTC
TRBV7-9	TRBJ1-2	-	19	TRBD1	CASSLGGQGAITPIHGYTF	TGTGCCAGCAGCTTAGGGGGACAGGGGGCGATTACCCCCATCCATGGCTACACCTTC
TRBV18	TRBJ2-7	-	16	TRBD2	CASSPGQTGGVYEQYF	TGTGCCAGCTCACCGGGTCAGACGGGAGGGGTCTACGAGCAGTACTTC
TRBV5-1	TRBJ2-1	-	13	-	CASSLAGSGEQFF	TGCGCCAGCAGCTTGGCAGGGTCGGGTGAGCAGTTCTTC
TRBV7-2	TRBJ1-5	-	16	-	CASSLAQGVSNQPQHF	TGTGCCAGCAGCTTAGCGCAGGGAGTGAGCAATCAGCCCCAGCATTTT
TRBV7-2	TRBJ2-1	once	15	TRBD1	CASSLRGGGYNEQFF	TGTGCCAGCAGCTTACGAGGGGGCGGCTACAATGAGCAGTTCTTC
TRBV2	TRBJ2-7	-	15	TRBD1	CASSEFGTGLGEQYF	TGTGCCAGCAGTGAATTTGGGACAGGGTTAGGCGAGCAGTACTTC
TRBV7-2	TRBJ2-4	once	17	TRBD1	CASSLAGTGASQNIQYF	TGTGCCAGCAGCTTAGCTGGGACAGGCGCCTCCCAAAACATTCAGTACTTC
TRBV7-2	TRBJ2-7	once	15	-	CASSLAGTPGYEQYF	TGTGCCAGCAGCTTAGCGGGTACACCTGGCTACGAGCAGTACTTC
TRBV18	TRBJ2-5	-	13	-	CASSGSHQETQYF	TGTGCCAGCTCCGGATCACACCAAGAGACCCAGTACTTC
TRBV28	TRBJ2-2	-	15	-	CASSLGLFNTGELFF	TGTGCCAGCAGTCTAGGTCTCTTTAACACCGGGGAGCTGTTTTTT
TRBV7-6	TRBJ2-2	-	14	-	CASSYRTATGELFF	TGTGCCAGCAGCTACAGGACAGCAACCGGGGAGCTGTTTTTT